This T cell receptor (beta chain) came from a study of tumor-infiltrating lymphocytes in localized non-small cell lung cancer. Overall study context: The cohort mixed smokers and never-smokers, several histologies, and some post-neoadjuvant-chemotherapy samples. Each patient gave resected tumor and non-adjacent uninvolved lung tissue.

The study, taken as a whole, reports: Tumors had more T cell infiltration than uninvolved lung, per TCRbeta sequencing and CD3 counts.

Libraries were prepared by immunoSEQ multiplex PCR; TCRdb keeps only in-frame clonotypes and omits some of them. The sample contains about 12,000 clones, 80% of which appear only once. V lost 0 bases, J lost 10 bases, and 6 bases stayed unmatched. The CDR3 is 15 amino acids. Germline values: CDR1 SGHRS, CDR2 YFSETQ. On this clone: Its antigen is not known.

The gene calls are TRBV5-1 and TRBJ1-6, with 8 bases that match TRBD1. The receptor was isolated from a human donor with non-small cell lung cancer. The specimen was lung tumor tissue. The CDR3 bases are TGCGCCAGCAGCTTGGAGGACAGGGCGACCTCACCCCTCCACTTT. Its protein product is CASSLEDRATSPLHF. The entire variable domain, with the rest obtained from reference TRBV5-1 and TRBJ1-6, is as follows: KAGVTQTPRYLIKTRGQQVTLSCSPISGHRSVSWYQQTPGQGLQFLFEYFSETQRNKGNFPGRFSGRQFSNSRSEMNVSTLELGDSALYLCASSLEDRATSPLHFGNGTRLTVT.